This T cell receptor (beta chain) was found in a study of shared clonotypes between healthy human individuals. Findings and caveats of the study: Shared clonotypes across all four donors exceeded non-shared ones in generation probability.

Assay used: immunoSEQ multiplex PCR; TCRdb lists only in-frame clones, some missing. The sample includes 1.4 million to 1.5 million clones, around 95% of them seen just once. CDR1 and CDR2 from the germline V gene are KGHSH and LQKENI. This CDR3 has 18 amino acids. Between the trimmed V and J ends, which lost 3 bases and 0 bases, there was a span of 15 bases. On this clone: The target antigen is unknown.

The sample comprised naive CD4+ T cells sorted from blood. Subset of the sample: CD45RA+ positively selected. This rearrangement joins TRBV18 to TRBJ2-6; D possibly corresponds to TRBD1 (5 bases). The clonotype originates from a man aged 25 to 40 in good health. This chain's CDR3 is CASSPTRVSGSGANVLTF. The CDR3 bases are TGTGCCAGCTCACCGACCAGGGTGTCTGGCTCTGGGGCCAACGTCCTGACTTTC.